These 12 T cell receptor beta chains were all obtained from the same sample, sequenced in a study of PD-1 blockade in classical Hodgkin lymphoma. This sample's time point: cycle 4 day 1 (C4D1), after 5 to 7 weeks of nivolumab. The patients all showed relapse after autologous stem cell transplantation, while their brentuximab vedotin exposure varied. This table comes from immunoSEQ multiplex PCR, and its TCRdb copy is limited to in-frame clones, with some not included. Of 15,000 to 20,000 clones in the sample, 65% to 80% were seen once. Sequencing used peripheral blood mononuclear cells (PBMCs), obtained before the fourth cycle of nivolumab. These receptors all stem from a human donor with classical Hodgkin lymphoma.

The chain employs TRBV5-5 and TRBJ2-3; tentative D call: TRBD1 (5 bases). CDR3 size: 13 residues. V was pared by 1 base and J by 4 bases, with 7 bases between. Per germline, CDR1 SGHKS and CDR2 YYEKEE (reference sequence). CDR3 DNA sequence: TGTGCCAGCAGCTTGCAGGGTGCAGATACGCAGTATTTT. This translates into CASSLQGADTQYF.

The chain has TRBV5-1 and TRBJ1-3; TRBD1 aligns across 10 bases. Germline CDR1 SGHRS, CDR2 YFSETQ. V lost 5 bases to trimming and J lost 5 bases; unmatched junction nucleotides: 10. This CDR3 contains 16 residues. For the CDR3, the DNA is TGCGCCAGCAGTTCCGGGACAGGGGCTTTTCGAAACACCATATATTTT. Residues: CASSSGTGAFRNTIYF.

This rearrangement joins TRBV27 to TRBJ1-6; no firm D call. Germline loops: CDR1 MNHEY, CDR2 SMNVEV (reference sequence). The CDR3 contains 15 residues. V was pared by 3 bases and J by 1 base, with 7 bases between. CDR3 region: CASSFFSSYNSPLHF. CDR3 in DNA: TGTGCCAGCAGTTTTTTCAGTTCCTATAATTCACCCCTCCACTTT.

This clone is medium-sized (0.01 to 0.1%) in the sample. The chain's CDR3 is CASSLAGLANEQYF. The DNA of the CDR3 is TGTGCCAGCAGCTTGGCCGGACTAGCGAACGAGCAGTACTTC. This chain links TRBV5-4 with TRBJ2-7, with 9 bases aligning to TRBD2. This CDR3 is built from 14 residues. V was clipped by 0 bases and J by 5 bases; unmatched bases: 3. Germline V CDR1 and CDR2: SGHNT, YYREEE (reference sequence). The full variable domain, with the rest looked up from reference TRBV5-4 and TRBJ2-7, is ETGVTQSPTHLIKTRGQQVTLRCSSQSGHNTVSWYQQALGQGPQFIFQYYREEENGRGNFPPRFSGLQFPNYSSELNVNALELDDSALYLCASSLAGLANEQYFGPGTRLTVT.

CDR3 sequence: CASSTGAAYEQYF. CDR3 nucleotides: TGTGCCAGCAGCACGGGGGCAGCCTACGAGCAGTACTTC. This chain joins TRBV6-5 and TRBJ2-7; D is tentatively TRBD1 or TRBD2 (6 bases each). Germline V lookup: CDR1 MNHEY, CDR2 SVGAGI. The CDR3 is made up of 13 amino acids. V lost 6 bases and J 2 bases, leaving 11 bases between the germline ends.

The chain links TRBV6-1 to TRBJ2-7; D possibly corresponds to TRBD1 (6 bases). The germline CDR1 and CDR2 sequences are MNHNS and SASEGT. This CDR3 region has 14 residues. The V end was cut by 7 bases, the J end by 0 bases, with 13 bases between. In DNA form, the CDR3 reads TGTGCCAGCACTGTTGGGGGCCCCTCCTACGAGCAGTACTTC. As protein: CASTVGGPSYEQYF.

This chain links TRBV9 with TRBJ2-1; D may correspond to TRBD1 or TRBD2 (5 bases each). The CDR3 length is 16 residues. Germline V gene sequence: CDR1 SGDLS, CDR2 YYNGEE. The germline V and J ends were trimmed by 0 bases and 4 bases, with 14 bases remaining between them. The CDR3 nucleotides are TGTGCCAGCAGCGTAGACCGTCGGGGCCTGTACAATGAGCAGTTCTTC. It encodes CASSVDRRGLYNEQFF.

V is TRBV15 and J is TRBJ1-6, with TRBD1 as a possible D gene (6 bases). The V end lost 3 bases, the J end lost 10 bases, and 13 bases lay between the germline ends. The CDR3 loop spans 14 amino acids. Germline V gene data show CDR1 as LNHNV and CDR2 as YYDKDF (reference sequence). CDR3 residues: CATSSVTGNSPLHF. The CDR3 DNA sequence: TGTGCCACCAGCAGCGTCACAGGGAACTCACCCCTCCACTTT. The full variable domain, rest sourced from reference TRBV15 and TRBJ1-6, is DAMVIQNPRYQVTQFGKPVTLSCSQTLNHNVMYWYQQKSSQAPKLLFHYYDKDFNNEADTPDNFQSRRPNTSFCFLDIRSPGLGDTAMYLCATSSVTGNSPLHFGNGTRLTVT.

The V gene is TRBV5-1, the J gene TRBJ2-5, with 10 nucleotides matching TRBD1. Germline V gene sequence: CDR1 SGHRS, CDR2 YFSETQ. The CDR3 is made up of 15 amino acids. V shed 4 bases and J 5 bases; nucleotides not matched to a gene: 8. CDR3 nucleotides: TGCGCCAGCAGCAATGGACAGGGGGAAAGGGAGACCCAGTACTTC. Protein: CASSNGQGERETQYF.

The V and J genes are TRBV9 and TRBJ1-3; D remains ambiguous. CDR3 size: 15 residues. Germline V gene data show CDR1 as SGDLS and CDR2 as YYNGEE. V dropped 0 bases and J dropped 2 bases, with 9 bases sitting between them. CDR3 region: CASSVEFDPGNTIYF. Written as DNA, the CDR3 is TGTGCCAGCAGCGTAGAATTCGATCCTGGAAACACCATATATTTT.

V is TRBV30 and J is TRBJ1-5; perhaps TRBD1 as D (5 bases). Trimming removed 7 bases from V and 3 bases from J, with 13 bases in between. The CDR3 is 13 amino acids. CDR1 and CDR2 from the germline V gene are GTSNPN and SVGIG (reference sequence). The chain's CDR3 is CALGQGNNQPQHF. CDR3 DNA: TGTGCCTTGGGGCAGGGCAACAATCAGCCCCAGCATTTT.

This chain links TRBV5-1 with TRBJ1-1, with 8 nucleotides matching TRBD1. This CDR3 has 15 residues. Germline V gives CDR1 SGHRS, CDR2 YFSETQ. The ends lost 9 bases at V and 4 bases at J; junction bases unmatched: 14. CDR3 loop: CAITGQGSRSTEAFF. In DNA, the CDR3 is TGCGCCATAACCGGACAGGGCAGTCGGAGCACTGAAGCTTTCTTT.